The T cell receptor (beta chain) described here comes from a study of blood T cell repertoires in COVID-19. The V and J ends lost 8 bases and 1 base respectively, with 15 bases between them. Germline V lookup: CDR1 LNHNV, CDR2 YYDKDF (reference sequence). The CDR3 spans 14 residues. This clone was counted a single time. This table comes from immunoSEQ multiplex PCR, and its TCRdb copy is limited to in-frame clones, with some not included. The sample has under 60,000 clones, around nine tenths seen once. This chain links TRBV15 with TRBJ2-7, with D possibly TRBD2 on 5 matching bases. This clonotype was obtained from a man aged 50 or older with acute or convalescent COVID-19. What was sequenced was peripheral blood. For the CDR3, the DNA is TGTGCCACCCAGCGGCAGCCGGGGTCCTACGAGCAGTACTTC. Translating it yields CATQRQPGSYEQYF.